This TCR beta chain emerged from a study of post-analysis software for immune sequencing data (dated by TCRdb to the mid-2010s). Background on the whole study: Recorded disease courses included relapsing-remitting, secondary progressive and progressive-relapsing multiple sclerosis, with some patients lacking subtype annotation. Patient repertoires were compared against roughly 12 previously published healthy control repertoires from donors aged roughly 6 to 27 years. A subset of samples was prepared in parallel using single-end sample barcoding, then pooled and co-amplified after Illumina adapter ligation.

What the research found in general, with its limitations: The multiple sclerosis patient group was slightly younger than the control group. Significantly lower normalized Chao1 diversity was found in multiple sclerosis patients than in controls, suggesting substantial peripheral T-cell clonal expansion. Several TRBV segments, including TRBV5-6, TRBV5-1 and TRBV20-1, were significantly more frequent in patients than controls. Strong co-clustering of samples prepared in the same batch was shown by direct clustering with F measure, prompting a batch-effect correction.

To demonstrate the VDJtools post-analysis software, the study profiled TCR beta repertoires from the peripheral blood of about a dozen young patients with multiple sclerosis. The multiple sclerosis patients were children and adolescents ranging in age from roughly 6 to 15 years. Libraries were constructed by PCR. The run used an Illumina HiSeq 2500. To reduce PCR and sequencing biases, unique molecular identifiers were built into the TCR beta cDNA libraries. Per 1 to 10 million input T cells, some 500,000 cDNA molecules were obtained, such that each molecule approximated one T cell. The patient libraries were prepared and sequenced with the same protocol used for the earlier healthy control dataset. Samples belonging to the same batch were prepared together, multiplexed and sequenced on a shared HiSeq lane. Per the authors' processing: Raw barcoded reads were processed with MIGEC, discarding single-read molecular identifier groups before consensus assembly and CDR3 extraction. VDJtools was used for post-analysis of the clonotype tables, with diversity normalized by down-sampling every dataset to the smallest sample size. To correct batch-related cross-sample contamination, repertoire overlap clustering matched CDR3 amino acid sequences but not nucleotide sequences. The public reads were run again by TCRdb, first through fastp at Q25 and then through MiXCR, and only productive beta chains were kept. Rows merge per CDR3 protein into single entries with the most common DNA and genes. What appears here as the V and J calls and clone size reflects TCRdb's work, not the paper's. The sample has 700,000 to 800,000 distinct CDR3 sequences on record, 25% to 30% of them singletons. Under 0.7% of the sample is taken by the ten largest.

Concerning this clonotype: The clone's antigen remains unknown. No much larger clonotype is one base removed from it; base qualities were not supplied.

Cut back by 1 base and 2 bases, the V and J ends lie 12 bases apart. CDR1 and CDR2 are read off the germline V gene (reference sequence) as SGHNT and YYREEE. The CDR3 contains 15 residues, cysteine and phenylalanine counted. Only CDR3 DNA is held: 45 bases, read in frame from base 1. The sequence joins TRBV5-4 to TRBJ1-2; TRBD1 is perhaps the D gene, given 6 matching bases. Sequenced sample: blood. The TCR comes from a girl between 5 and 17 years old with multiple sclerosis. CDR3 loop: CASSLIGRGNYGYTF. In nucleotides, the sequence is TGTGCCAGCAGCTTGATCGGGAGGGGGAACTATGGCTACACCTTC.